This T cell receptor (beta chain) was captured by sequencing in a study of cytomegalovirus exposure and HLA in healthy donors. This table comes from immunoSEQ multiplex PCR, and its TCRdb copy is limited to in-frame clones, with some not included. The sample consists of some 110,000 clones, approximately 91% of them appearing once. This CDR3 region has 15 residues. CDR1 and CDR2 from the germline V gene are MNHEY and SVGAGI. With 4 bases removed from V and 2 bases from J, the gap between germline ends came to 12 bases. This clonotype originated in a man aged 18-30 years in good health and CMV-seropositive. The source material was PBMCs. The rearrangement joins TRBV6-5 to TRBJ1-5, with D possibly TRBD1 on 6 matching bases. The CDR3 sequence is CASSSGQRGNQPQHF. The CDR3 DNA reads TGTGCCAGCAGTTCAGGACAGAGAGGCAATCAGCCCCAGCATTTT.